The TCR beta chain described here comes from a study of blood T cell repertoires in COVID-19. In the authors' workflow: For nucleated cells, counts were estimated from reference gene primer amplification. Clones were sequenced by immunoSEQ multiplex PCR, and TCRdb holds only the in-frame ones, with some missing. V, J and clone size are those of that table, while D and trimming were read from the DNA. The sample has approximately 200,000 clones, around 94% seen once. Germline V gives CDR1 SSHAT, CDR2 FNYEAQ (reference sequence). The CDR3 extends over 18 amino acids. V trimming: 5 bases; J trimming: 5 bases; junction bases outside the gene matches: 20.

The sequenced sample was peripheral blood. The chain joins TRBV7-7 to TRBJ2-5, with 7 positions matching TRBD1. This TCR came from a man aged 25-45 years with COVID-19, enrolled during active disease. The CDR3 region has the DNA TGTGCCAGCAGCCCAAGCGCGGTGACAGGGTCTAGCTGGGAGACCCAGTACTTC. Protein: CASSPSAVTGSSWETQYF.